Below, one TCR beta chain is given with its context. It has no known antigen specificity. No much larger clonotype is one base removed from it; base qualities were not supplied. The data were taken from a study of blood T cell repertoires in COVID-19 (dated by TCRdb to the early 2020s). Looking at the study overall: Collaborator samples came from the United States, Italy and Spain and covered acute and convalescent phases of COVID-19. The prospective study material was composed of cDNA or gDNA derived from T cells, B-cell-depleted T cells, or PBMCs. Subjects who had been exposed to COVID-19, were actively infected with it, or had recovered from it provided the deeply sampled blood TCRbeta repertoires that made up the dataset. A freely available public database, intended as a resource for researchers studying the immune response to SARS-CoV-2, is where the repertoires were released. Samples were obtained from the ongoing ImmuneRACE study (first 160 participants) and from roughly 1,300 subjects provided by 6 global collaborators. Sample metadata almost always included a de-identified subject ID, COVID-19 status, age in years and sex. Where available, HLA class I and class II types were obtained from metadata supplied by the sample provider rather than from assay-based typing. Results the study describes overall, beyond this receptor: The amount of clinical and demographic metadata varied by source and participant and was provided uncurated.

In the prospective study, participants were about 18 to 100 years old, resided in about two dozen geographic areas of the United States, and were enrolled through a virtual design. Cohort assignment in the prospective study relied on participant-reported clinical history from a screening survey and a study questionnaire. In the prospective study, mobile phlebotomists collected whole blood, serum and a nasopharyngeal or oropharyngeal swab from each participant. Over a roughly 2-month period, participants in the prospective study had the option of providing additional blood draws and questionnaires. Blood samples from the prospective study were shipped frozen or at room temperature prior to DNA extraction. The CDR3 covers 18 residues, taking in both the cysteine and the phenylalanine. Only the CDR3 part of the read is kept: 54 bases, read in frame from the first base. The V end gives up 6 bases and the J end 5 bases, leaving 16 bases in the junction not matched to a gene. Sequences MDHEN (CDR1) and SYDVKM (CDR2) are obtained from the germline V gene.

The immunoSEQ Assay, a bias-controlled multiplex PCR, was used to amplify TCRbeta CDR3 regions from genomic DNA. Turning to the authors' computational methods: Within the assay, amplification of reference gene primers was used to estimate how many nucleated cells each sample contained. To quantify the absolute abundance of each unique TCRbeta CDR3 rearrangement, sequence reads were collapsed and filtered. For each sample, productive Simpson clonality was calculated as the square root of Simpson's diversity index across productive rearrangements. TCRdb took over this immuneACCESS table, retaining in-frame rearrangements with V and J assigned. Such tables are incomplete; in checked studies, under half of the missing clones stem from an unresolved V gene, and the remainder is unexplained. The V and J calls and the clone size are those of that table, but D and trimming were determined from the DNA. Here the sample has 200,000 to 250,000 clones; 88% occur a single time. Around 15% of the sample lies in the top ten.

The sequenced sample consisted of PBMCs or T cells enriched from blood (not recorded which). The receptor comes from a woman in her forties or fifties with acute COVID-19. Rearrangement joined TRBV28 to TRBJ1-2; 12 central nucleotides agree with TRBD1. This receptor has the CDR3 CASSTPAGTGGVWYGYTF. Here is the DNA: TGTGCCAGCAGCACCCCCGCCGGGACAGGGGGCGTCTGGTATGGCTACACCTTC.